This T cell receptor beta chain was retrieved from a study of blood T cells in healthy people across ages. This clonotype was counted only a few times. A second PCR, run for about 7 to 11 cycles, used a sample-barcoded 5' primer plus a J-beta primer mix. TCRdb analysed the 5' RACE reads with MiXCR anew, one entry per CDR3 protein. The sample includes about a million distinct CDR3 sequences, 35% to 40% of them seen just once. The CDR3 runs to 19 residues. With V trimmed by 1 base and J by 3 bases, 7 bases remained unmatched. Germline-derived CDR1 and CDR2 are KGHDR and SFDVKD. Sequenced material: blood. The gene calls are TRBV24-1 and TRBJ2-1, with 14 bases that match TRBD2. The receptor was derived from a man aged 18 to 29 in good health. CDR3 DNA sequence: TGTGCCACCAGTGATTTAACTGGTGGACTAGCGGGGGGCTACAATGAGCAGTTCTTC. It translates to CATSDLTGGLAGGYNEQFF.